This T cell receptor beta chain was captured by sequencing in a study of blood T cell repertoires in COVID-19 (TCRdb year 2020). Regarding the study in general: The collaborator samples originated in the United States, Italy and Spain and spanned the acute and convalescent phases of COVID-19. The material from the prospective study consisted of cDNA or gDNA derived from T cells, B-cell-depleted T cells, or PBMCs. Deeply sampled blood TCRbeta repertoires from subjects exposed to, actively infected with, or recovered from COVID-19 were included in the dataset. The repertoires were made available in a free public database intended to serve as a resource for research on the immune response to SARS-CoV-2. The samples were drawn from two sources: the first 160 participants of the ongoing ImmuneRACE study, and approximately 1,300 subjects contributed by 6 global collaborators. A de-identified subject ID, COVID-19 status, age in years and sex were almost always included in the sample metadata. Where available, HLA class I and class II types were taken from metadata supplied by the sample provider and were not determined by assay-based typing. General findings and caveats noted by the study authors: Clinical and demographic metadata were provided uncurated, with the amount varying by source and participant.

The collaborating institutions used their own protocols to collect whole blood in K2EDTA tubes. For TCRbeta analysis, collaborators shipped samples as frozen whole blood, isolated PBMCs, or DNA extracted from either of those sample types. TCRbeta CDR3 regions were amplified from genomic DNA using the immunoSEQ Assay, a bias-controlled multiplex PCR. In the original analysis: Within the assay, amplification of reference gene primers was used to estimate how many nucleated cells each sample contained. Sequence reads were collapsed and filtered to measure the absolute abundance of every unique TCRbeta CDR3 rearrangement. For each sample, productive Simpson clonality was calculated as the square root of Simpson's diversity index across productive rearrangements. Not all clones reach the TCRdb copy of this immuneACCESS table, which keeps in-frame sequences only. Checked studies attribute under half of the gap to unresolved V genes and leave the rest unexplained. V and J calls and clone size are copied from that table; D and trimming were computed from the DNA. Counted in this sample were about 75,000 clones; 90% of them appeared once. Clones ranked in the top ten supply approximately 2.5% of the sample.

After removal of 3 bases from V and 2 bases from J, the junction retains 8 bases not matched to a gene. The germline V gene (reference sequence) supplies CDR1 LGHDT and CDR2 YNNKEL. Its CDR3 holds 18 amino acids, cysteine through phenylalanine. The read is trimmed to its CDR3 DNA, 54 bases read in frame from base 1. This clone has only one observation. No cognate antigen has been identified for it. No clone much larger than this one lies a single base away; base qualities are absent. What was sequenced was peripheral blood. The clonotype was recovered from a human donor in a cohort sampled during active COVID-19. Here the chain combines TRBV3-1 (or the pseudogene TRBV3-2) and TRBJ2-2, with 11 junctional bases fitting TRBD2. CDR3 region: CASSHIELAGVNTGELFF. In nucleotide form, the sequence is TGTGCCAGCAGCCACATCGAACTAGCGGGGGTTAACACCGGGGAGCTGTTTTTT.